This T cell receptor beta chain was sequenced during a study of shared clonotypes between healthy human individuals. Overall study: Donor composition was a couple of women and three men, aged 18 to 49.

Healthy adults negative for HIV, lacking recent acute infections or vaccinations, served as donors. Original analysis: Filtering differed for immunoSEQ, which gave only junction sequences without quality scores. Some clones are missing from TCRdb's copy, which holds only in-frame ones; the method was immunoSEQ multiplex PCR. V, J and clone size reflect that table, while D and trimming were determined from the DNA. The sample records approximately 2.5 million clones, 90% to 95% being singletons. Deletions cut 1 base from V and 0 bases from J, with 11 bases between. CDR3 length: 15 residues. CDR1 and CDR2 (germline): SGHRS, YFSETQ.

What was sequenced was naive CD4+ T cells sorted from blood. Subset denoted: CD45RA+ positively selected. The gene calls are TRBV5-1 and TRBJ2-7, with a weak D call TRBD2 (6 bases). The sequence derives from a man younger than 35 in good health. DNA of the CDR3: TGCGCCAGCAGCTTGAGCGGGTCGAGCTCCTACGAGCAGTACTTC. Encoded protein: CASSLSGSSSYEQYF.